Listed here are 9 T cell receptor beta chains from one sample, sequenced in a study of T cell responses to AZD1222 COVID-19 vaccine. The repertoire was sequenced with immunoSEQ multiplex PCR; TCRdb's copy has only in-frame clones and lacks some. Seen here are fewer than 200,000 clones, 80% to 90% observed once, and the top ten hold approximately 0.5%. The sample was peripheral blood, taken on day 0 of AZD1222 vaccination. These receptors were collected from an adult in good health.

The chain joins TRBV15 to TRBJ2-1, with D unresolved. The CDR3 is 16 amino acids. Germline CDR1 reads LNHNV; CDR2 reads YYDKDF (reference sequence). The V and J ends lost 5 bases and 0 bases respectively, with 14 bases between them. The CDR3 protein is CATSSLGRSSYNEQFF. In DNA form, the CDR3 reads TGTGCCACCAGCTCCCTCGGAAGGAGCTCCTACAATGAGCAGTTCTTC.

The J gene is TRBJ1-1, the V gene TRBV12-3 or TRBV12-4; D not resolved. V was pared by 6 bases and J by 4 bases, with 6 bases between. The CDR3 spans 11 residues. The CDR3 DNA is TGTGCCAGCAGAAGGACCACTGAAGCTTTCTTT. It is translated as CASRRTTEAFF.

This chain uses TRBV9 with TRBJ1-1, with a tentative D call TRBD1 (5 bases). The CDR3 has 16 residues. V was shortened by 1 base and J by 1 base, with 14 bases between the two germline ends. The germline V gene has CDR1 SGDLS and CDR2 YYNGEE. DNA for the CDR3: TGTGCCAGCAGCGTAAGGGCCTCCGGGGGGAACACTGAAGCTTTCTTT. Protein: CASSVRASGGNTEAFF. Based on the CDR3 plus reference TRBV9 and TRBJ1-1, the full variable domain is DSGVTQTPKHLITATGQRVTLRCSPRSGDLSVYWYQQSLDQGLQFLIQYYNGEERAKGNILERFSAQQFPDLHSELNLSSLELGDSALYFCASSVRASGGNTEAFFGQGTRLTVV.

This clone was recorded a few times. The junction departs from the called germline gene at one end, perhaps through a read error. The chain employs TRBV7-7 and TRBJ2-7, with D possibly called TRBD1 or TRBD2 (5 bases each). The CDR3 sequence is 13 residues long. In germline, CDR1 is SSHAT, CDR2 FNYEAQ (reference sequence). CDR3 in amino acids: CASSLAQGSEQYF. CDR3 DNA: TGTGCTAGCAGCTTAGCGCAGGGATCCGAGCAGTACTTC.

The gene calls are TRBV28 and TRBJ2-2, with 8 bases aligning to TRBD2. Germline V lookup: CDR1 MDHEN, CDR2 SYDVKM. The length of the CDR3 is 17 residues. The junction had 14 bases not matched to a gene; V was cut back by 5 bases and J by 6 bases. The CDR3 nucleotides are TGTGCCAGCAGTAGACCCGAGGGACTAGAAAAGGCCGGGGAGCTGTTTTTT. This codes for CASSRPEGLEKAGELFF.

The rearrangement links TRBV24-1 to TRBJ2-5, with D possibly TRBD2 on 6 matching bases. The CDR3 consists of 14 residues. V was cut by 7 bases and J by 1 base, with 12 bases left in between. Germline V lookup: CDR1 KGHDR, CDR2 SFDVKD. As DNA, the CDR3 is TGTGCCACCAGCCACCAGGGACTCCAAGAGACCCAGTACTTC. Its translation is CATSHQGLQETQYF.

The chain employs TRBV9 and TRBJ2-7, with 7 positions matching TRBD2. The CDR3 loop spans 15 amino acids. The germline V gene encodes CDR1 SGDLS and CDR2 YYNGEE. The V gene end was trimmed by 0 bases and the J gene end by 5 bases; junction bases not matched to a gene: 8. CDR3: CASSVDNGRRDEQYF. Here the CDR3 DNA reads TGTGCCAGCAGCGTAGATAACGGGAGGAGGGACGAGCAGTACTTC.

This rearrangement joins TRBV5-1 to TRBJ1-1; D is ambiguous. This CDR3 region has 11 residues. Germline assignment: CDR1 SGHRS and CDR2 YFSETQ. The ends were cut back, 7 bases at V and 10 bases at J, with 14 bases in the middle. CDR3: CASYSSRGAFF. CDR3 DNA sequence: TGCGCCAGCTACTCATCCCGGGGAGCTTTCTTT.

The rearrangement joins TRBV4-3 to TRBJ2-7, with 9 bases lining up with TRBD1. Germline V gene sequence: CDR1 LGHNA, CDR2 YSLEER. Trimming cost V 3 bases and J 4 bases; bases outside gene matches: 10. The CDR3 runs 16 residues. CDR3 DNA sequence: TGCGCCAGCAGCCAGGGGACAGGGCCCTCCCCGTACGAGCAGTACTTC. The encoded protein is CASSQGTGPSPYEQYF.